The clone carrying this T cell receptor (beta chain) was detected a few times. This specimen comes from a study of cytomegalovirus exposure and HLA in healthy donors. Germline assignment: CDR1 SEHNR and CDR2 FQNEAQ (reference sequence). Trimming took 5 bases from V and 5 from J, leaving 18 bases between them. CDR3 length: 15 residues. The PCR employed 60 Vbeta primers together with 13 Jbeta primers. Clones were sequenced by immunoSEQ multiplex PCR, and TCRdb holds only the in-frame ones, with some missing. The sample shows about 94,000 clones, 50% to 75% of them seen only once. The chain links TRBV7-9 to TRBJ1-1; possible D gene TRBD1, 6 bases. This TCR was recovered from a young man in good health and CMV-seronegative. The sample taken for sequencing was PBMCs. The CDR3: CASSIRGREGTEAFF. In DNA form, the CDR3 reads TGTGCCAGCAGCATCAGGGGACGGGAAGGAACTGAAGCTTTCTTT.